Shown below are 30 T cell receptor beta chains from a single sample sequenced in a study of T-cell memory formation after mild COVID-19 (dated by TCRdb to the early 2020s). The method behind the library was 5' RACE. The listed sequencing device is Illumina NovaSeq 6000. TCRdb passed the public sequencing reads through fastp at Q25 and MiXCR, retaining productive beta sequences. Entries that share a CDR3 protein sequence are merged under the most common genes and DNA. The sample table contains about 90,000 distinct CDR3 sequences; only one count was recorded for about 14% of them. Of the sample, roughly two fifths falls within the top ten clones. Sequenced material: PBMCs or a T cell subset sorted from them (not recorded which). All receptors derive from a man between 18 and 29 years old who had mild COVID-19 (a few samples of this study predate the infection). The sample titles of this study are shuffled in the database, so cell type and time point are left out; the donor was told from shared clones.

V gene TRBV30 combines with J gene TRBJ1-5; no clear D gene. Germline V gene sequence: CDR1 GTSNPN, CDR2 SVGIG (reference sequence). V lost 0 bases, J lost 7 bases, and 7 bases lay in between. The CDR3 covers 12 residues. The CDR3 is CAWSVRGQPQHF. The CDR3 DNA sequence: TGTGCCTGGAGTGTTCGCGGCCAGCCCCAGCATTTT. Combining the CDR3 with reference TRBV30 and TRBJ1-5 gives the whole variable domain SQTIHQWPATLVQPVGSPLSLECTVEGTSNPNLYWYRQAAGRGLQLLFYSVGIGQISSEVPQNLSASRPQDRQFILSSKKLLLSDSGFYLCAWSVRGQPQHFGDGTRLSIL.

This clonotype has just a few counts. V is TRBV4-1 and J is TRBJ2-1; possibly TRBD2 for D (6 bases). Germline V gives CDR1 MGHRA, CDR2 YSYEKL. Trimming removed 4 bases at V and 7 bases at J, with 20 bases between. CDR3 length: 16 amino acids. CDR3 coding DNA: TGCGCCAGCAGCCGGCTGTTGTGGGGGGTCGAAAATGAGCAGTTCTTC. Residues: CASSRLLWGVENEQFF.

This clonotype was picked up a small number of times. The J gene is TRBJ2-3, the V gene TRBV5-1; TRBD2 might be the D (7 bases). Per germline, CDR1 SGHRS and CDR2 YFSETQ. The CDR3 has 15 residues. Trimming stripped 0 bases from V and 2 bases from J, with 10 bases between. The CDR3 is CASSLEGGVTDTQYF. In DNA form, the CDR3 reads TGCGCCAGCAGCTTGGAAGGGGGGGTCACAGATACGCAGTATTTT. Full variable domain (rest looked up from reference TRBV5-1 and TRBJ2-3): KAGVTQTPRYLIKTRGQQVTLSCSPISGHRSVSWYQQTPGQGLQFLFEYFSETQRNKGNFPGRFSGRQFSNSRSEMNVSTLELGDSALYLCASSLEGGVTDTQYFGPGTRLTVL.

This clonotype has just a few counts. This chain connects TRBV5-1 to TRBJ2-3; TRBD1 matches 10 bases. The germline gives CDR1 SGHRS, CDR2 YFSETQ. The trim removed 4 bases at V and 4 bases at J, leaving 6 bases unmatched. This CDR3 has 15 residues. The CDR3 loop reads CASSSGQGVADTQYF. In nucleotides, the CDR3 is TGCGCCAGCAGCAGCGGACAGGGGGTCGCAGATACGCAGTATTTT. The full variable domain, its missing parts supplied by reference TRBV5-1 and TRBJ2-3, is KAGVTQTPRYLIKTRGQQVTLSCSPISGHRSVSWYQQTPGQGLQFLFEYFSETQRNKGNFPGRFSGRQFSNSRSEMNVSTLELGDSALYLCASSSGQGVADTQYFGPGTRLTVL.

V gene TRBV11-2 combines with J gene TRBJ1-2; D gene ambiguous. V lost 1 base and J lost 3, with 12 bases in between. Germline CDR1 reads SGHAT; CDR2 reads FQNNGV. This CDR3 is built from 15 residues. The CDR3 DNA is TGTGCCAGCAGCTTAGTCGGCACAGAGCACTATGGCTACACCTTC. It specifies CASSLVGTEHYGYTF. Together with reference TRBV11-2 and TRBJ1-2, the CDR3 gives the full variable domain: EAGVAQSPRYKIIEKRQSVAFWCNPISGHATLYWYQQILGQGPKLLIQFQNNGVVDDSQLPKDRFSAERLKGVDSTLKIQPAKLEDSAVYLCASSLVGTEHYGYTFGSGTRLTVV.

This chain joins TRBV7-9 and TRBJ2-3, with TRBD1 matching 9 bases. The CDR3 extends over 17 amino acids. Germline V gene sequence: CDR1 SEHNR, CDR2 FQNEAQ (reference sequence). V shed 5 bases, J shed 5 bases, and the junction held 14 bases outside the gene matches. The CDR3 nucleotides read TGTGCCAGCAGCACATGGGGGTGGGACAGGGAAGGAGATACGCAGTATTTT. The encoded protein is CASSTWGWDREGDTQYF.

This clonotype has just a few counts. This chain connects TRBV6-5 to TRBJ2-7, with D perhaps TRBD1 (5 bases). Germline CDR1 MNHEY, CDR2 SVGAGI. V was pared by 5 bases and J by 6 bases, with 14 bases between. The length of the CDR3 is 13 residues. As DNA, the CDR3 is TGTGCCAGCAGTACGTGGGGCACGAGCGAGCAGTACTTC. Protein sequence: CASSTWGTSEQYF.

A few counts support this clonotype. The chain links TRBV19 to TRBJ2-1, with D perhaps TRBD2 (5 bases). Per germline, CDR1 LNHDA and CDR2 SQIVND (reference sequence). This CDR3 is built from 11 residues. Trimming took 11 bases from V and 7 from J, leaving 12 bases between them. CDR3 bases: TGTGCCCGAAAAACGGGGAATGAGCAGTTCTTC. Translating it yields CARKTGNEQFF.

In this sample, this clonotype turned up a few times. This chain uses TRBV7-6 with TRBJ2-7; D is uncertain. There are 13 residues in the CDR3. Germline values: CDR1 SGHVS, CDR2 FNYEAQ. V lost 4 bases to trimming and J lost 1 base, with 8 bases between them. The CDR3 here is CASSSDPSYEQYF. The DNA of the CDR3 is TGTGCCAGCAGCTCTGACCCGTCCTACGAGCAGTACTTC.

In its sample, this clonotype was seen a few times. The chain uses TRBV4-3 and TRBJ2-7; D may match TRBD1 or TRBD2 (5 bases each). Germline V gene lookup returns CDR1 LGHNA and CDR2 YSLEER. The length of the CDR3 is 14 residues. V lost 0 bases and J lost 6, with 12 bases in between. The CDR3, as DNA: TGCGCCAGCAGCCAAGATCTGGGGGTTTCCGAGCAGTACTTC. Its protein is CASSQDLGVSEQYF.

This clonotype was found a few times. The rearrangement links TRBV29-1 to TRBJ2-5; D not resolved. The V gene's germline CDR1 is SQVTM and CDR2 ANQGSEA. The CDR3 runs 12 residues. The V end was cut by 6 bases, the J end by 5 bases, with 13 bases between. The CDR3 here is CSVPLGEETQYF. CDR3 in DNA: TGCAGCGTCCCCCTTGGTGAGGAGACCCAGTACTTC. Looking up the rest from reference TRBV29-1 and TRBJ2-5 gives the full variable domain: SAVISQKPSRDICQRGTSLTIQCQVDSQVTMMFWYRQQPGQSLTLIATANQGSEATYESGFVIDKFPISRPNLTFSTLTVSNMSPEDSSIYLCSVPLGEETQYFGPGTRLLVL.

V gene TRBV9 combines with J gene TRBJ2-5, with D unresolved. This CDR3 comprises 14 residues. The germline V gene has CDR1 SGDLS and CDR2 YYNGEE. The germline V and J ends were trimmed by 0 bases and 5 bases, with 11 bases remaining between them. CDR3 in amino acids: CASSVVEWSETQYF. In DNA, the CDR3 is TGTGCCAGCAGCGTAGTGGAGTGGTCGGAGACCCAGTACTTC.

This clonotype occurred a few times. In DNA, the CDR3 is TGTGCCAGCAGCCTACCGACAGCTATCACAGATACGCAGTATTTT. Protein: CASSLPTAITDTQYF. The rearrangement joins TRBV11-2 to TRBJ2-3; D possibly corresponds to TRBD1 (5 bases). V shed 5 bases and J shed 2 bases, with 14 bases lying between them. This CDR3 spans 15 amino acids. Germline CDR1 SGHAT, CDR2 FQNNGV. Drawing the rest from reference TRBV11-2 and TRBJ2-3, the complete variable domain is EAGVAQSPRYKIIEKRQSVAFWCNPISGHATLYWYQQILGQGPKLLIQFQNNGVVDDSQLPKDRFSAERLKGVDSTLKIQPAKLEDSAVYLCASSLPTAITDTQYFGPGTRLTVL.

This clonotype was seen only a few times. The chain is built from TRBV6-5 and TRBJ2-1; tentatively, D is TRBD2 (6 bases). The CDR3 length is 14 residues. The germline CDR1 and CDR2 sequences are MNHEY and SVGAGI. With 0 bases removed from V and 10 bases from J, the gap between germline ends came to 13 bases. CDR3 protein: CASSYSEGGGEQFF. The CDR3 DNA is TGTGCCAGCAGTTACTCCGAGGGAGGAGGGGAGCAGTTCTTC.

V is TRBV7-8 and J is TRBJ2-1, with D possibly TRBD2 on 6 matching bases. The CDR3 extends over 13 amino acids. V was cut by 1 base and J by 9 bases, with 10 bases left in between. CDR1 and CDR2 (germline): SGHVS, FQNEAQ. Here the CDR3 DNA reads TGTGCCAGCAGCTTAGGACTAGGAGGTGAGCAGTTCTTC. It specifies CASSLGLGGEQFF. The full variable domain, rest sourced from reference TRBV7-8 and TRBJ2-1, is GAGVSQSPRYKVAKRGQDVALRCDPISGHVSLFWYQQALGQGPEFLTYFQNEAQLDKSGLPSDRFFAERPEGSVSTLKIQRTQQEDSAVYLCASSLGLGGEQFFGPGTRLTVL.

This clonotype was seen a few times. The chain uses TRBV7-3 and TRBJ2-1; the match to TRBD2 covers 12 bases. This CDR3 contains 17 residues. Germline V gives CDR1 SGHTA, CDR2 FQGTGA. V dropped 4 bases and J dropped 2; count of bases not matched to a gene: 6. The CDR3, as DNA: TGTGCCAGCAGCTCCGGACTAGCGGGGAATCCCTACAATGAGCAGTTCTTC. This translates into CASSSGLAGNPYNEQFF.

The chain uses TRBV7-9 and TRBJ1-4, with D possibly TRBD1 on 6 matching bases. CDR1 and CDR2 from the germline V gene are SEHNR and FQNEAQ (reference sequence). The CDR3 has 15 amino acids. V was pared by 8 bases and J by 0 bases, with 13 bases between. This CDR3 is CASEKGGTTNEKLFF. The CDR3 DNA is TGTGCCAGCGAGAAGGGGGGAACAACTAATGAAAAACTGTTTTTT.

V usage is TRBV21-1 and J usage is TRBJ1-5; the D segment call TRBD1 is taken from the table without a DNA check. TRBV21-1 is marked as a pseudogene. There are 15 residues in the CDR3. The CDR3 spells CASSNQGAMHQPQHF. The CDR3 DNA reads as TGTGCCAGCAGCAACCAGGGGGCGATGCATCAGCCCCAGCATTTT.

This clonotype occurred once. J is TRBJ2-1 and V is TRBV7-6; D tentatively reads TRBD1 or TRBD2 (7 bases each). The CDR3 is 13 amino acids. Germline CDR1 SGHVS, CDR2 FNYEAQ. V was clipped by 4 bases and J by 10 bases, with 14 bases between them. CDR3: CASSSLATGEQFF. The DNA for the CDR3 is TGTGCCAGCAGCTCACTAGCGACAGGGGAGCAGTTCTTC.

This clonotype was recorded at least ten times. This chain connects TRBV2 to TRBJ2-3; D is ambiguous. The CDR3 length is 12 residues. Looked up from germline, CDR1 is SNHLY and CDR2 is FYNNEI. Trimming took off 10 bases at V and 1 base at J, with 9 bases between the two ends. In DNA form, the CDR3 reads TGTGCCACCAGCCGGGGCACAGATACGCAGTATTTT. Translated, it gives CATSRGTDTQYF.

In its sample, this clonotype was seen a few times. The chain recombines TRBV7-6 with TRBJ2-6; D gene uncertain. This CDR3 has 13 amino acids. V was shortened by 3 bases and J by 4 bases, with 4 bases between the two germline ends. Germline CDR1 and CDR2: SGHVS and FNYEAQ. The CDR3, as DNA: TGTGCCAGCAGCTTCCCCGGGGCCAACGTCCTGACTTTC. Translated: CASSFPGANVLTF.

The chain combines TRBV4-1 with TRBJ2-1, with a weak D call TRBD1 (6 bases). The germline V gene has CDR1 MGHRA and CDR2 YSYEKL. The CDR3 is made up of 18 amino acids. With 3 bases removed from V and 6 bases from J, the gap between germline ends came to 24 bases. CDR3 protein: CASSQGGPGQIIPNEQFF. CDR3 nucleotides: TGCGCCAGCAGCCAGGGTGGACCGGGACAAATCATCCCCAATGAGCAGTTCTTC.

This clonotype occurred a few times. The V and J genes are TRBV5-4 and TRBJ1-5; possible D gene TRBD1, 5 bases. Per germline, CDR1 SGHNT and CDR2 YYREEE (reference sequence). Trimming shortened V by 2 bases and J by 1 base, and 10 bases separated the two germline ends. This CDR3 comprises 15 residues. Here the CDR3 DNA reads TGTGCCAGCAGCTTAGGCGAGGGGAGCAATCAGCCCCAGCATTTT. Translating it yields CASSLGEGSNQPQHF.

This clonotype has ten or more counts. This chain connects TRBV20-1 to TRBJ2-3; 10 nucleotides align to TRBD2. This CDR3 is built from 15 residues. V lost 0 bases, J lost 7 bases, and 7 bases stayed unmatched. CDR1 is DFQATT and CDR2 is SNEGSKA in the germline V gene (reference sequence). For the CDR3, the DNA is TGCAGTGCTAGAGATCTAGCGGGGGCCGGGAATACGCAGTATTTT. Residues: CSARDLAGAGNTQYF.

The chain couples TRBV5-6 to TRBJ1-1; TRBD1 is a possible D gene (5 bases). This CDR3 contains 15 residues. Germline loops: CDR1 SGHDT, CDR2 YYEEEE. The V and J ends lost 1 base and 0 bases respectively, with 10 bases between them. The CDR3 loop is CASSLFGTMNTEAFF. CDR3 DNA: TGTGCCAGCAGCTTGTTTGGGACGATGAACACTGAAGCTTTCTTT.

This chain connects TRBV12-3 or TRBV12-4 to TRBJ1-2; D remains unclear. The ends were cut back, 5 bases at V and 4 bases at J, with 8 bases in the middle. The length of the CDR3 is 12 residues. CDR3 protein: CASSQDTYGYTF. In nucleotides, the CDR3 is TGTGCCAGCAGTCAGGATACCTATGGCTACACCTTC.

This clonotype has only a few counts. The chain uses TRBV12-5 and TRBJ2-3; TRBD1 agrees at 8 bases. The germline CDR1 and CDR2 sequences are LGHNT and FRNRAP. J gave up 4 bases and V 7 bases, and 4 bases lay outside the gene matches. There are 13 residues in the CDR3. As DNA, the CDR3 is TGTGCTAGTGCCCCAGGGGGCCCAGATACGCAGTATTTT. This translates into CASAPGGPDTQYF.

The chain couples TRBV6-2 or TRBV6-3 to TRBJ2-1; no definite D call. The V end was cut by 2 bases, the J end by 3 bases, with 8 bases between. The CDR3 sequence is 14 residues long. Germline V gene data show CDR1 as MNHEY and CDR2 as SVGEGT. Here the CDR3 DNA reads TGTGCCAGCAGTTACCAGACTGGCTACAATGAGCAGTTCTTC. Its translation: CASSYQTGYNEQFF.

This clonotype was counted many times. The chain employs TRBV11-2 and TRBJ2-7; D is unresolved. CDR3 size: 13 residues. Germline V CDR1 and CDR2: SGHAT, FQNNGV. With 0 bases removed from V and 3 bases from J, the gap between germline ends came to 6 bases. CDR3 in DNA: TGTGCCAGCAGCTTAGAGTCCAACTACGAGCAGTACGTC. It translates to CASSLESNYEQYV.

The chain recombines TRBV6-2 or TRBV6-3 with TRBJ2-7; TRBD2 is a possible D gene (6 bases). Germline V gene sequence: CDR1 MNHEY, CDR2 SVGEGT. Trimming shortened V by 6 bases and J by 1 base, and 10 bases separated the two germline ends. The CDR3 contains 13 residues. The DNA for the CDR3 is TGTGCCAGCAGCGGGGGATCATCCTACGAGCAGTACGTC. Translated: CASSGGSSYEQYV.